A selection of T cell receptor beta chains follows, all from one sample in a study of cytomegalovirus exposure and HLA in healthy donors. Profiling relied on immunoSEQ multiplex PCR, and the TCRdb table lists in-frame clones only, not all of them. The table has 130,000 or so clones, roughly 80% seen once. Material: PBMCs. These receptors all come from a man between 45 and 60 years old in good health and CMV-seronegative. Each CDR3 is given with its conserved first and last residue. D genes are given only for firm matches. Expanded clones get a size class; other rows say once, few or many, or leave the size out.

v_gene,j_gene,d_gene,abundance,len,CDR3aa,CDR3nt
TRBV10-3,TRBJ2-7,.,.,16,CAISESLAATSYEQYF,TGTGCCATCAGTGAGTCGTTGGCGGCGACCTCCTACGAGCAGTACTTC
TRBV5-6,TRBJ1-1,TRBD1,.,16,CASSFGTGGGRAEAFF,TGTGCCAGCAGCTTCGGGACAGGGGGCGGAAGGGCTGAAGCTTTCTTT
TRBV30,TRBJ2-2,.,.,16,CAWSKKRGGSTGELFF,TGTGCCTGGAGCAAGAAAAGGGGGGGGTCAACCGGGGAGCTGTTTTTT
TRBV5-1,TRBJ2-7,.,once,12,CASGQDSYEQYF,TGCGCCAGCGGACAAGACTCCTACGAGCAGTACTTC
TRBV6-5,TRBJ2-7,TRBD2,few,12,CASWTSGNEQYF,TGTGCCAGTTGGACTAGCGGGAACGAGCAGTACTTC
TRBV6-1,TRBJ2-1,TRBD2,.,13,CATLLAKSHEQFF,TGTGCCACCTTACTAGCGAAGTCCCATGAGCAGTTCTTC
TRBV7-2,TRBJ2-7,.,.,14,CASSSSSTTYEQYF,TGTGCCAGCAGCTCGTCTAGTACAACCTACGAGCAGTACTTC
TRBV5-1,TRBJ2-5,TRBD1,.,14,CASSPGTGKETQYF,TGCGCCAGCAGCCCTGGGACAGGGAAAGAGACCCAGTACTTC
TRBV28,TRBJ2-2,.,.,16,CASRSSRGLGTGELFF,TGTGCCAGCAGAAGTAGCCGGGGGTTAGGCACCGGGGAGCTGTTTTTT
TRBV27,TRBJ2-7,TRBD1,.,16,CASSTPAGTASYEQYF,TGTGCCAGCAGTACCCCTGCCGGGACAGCATCCTACGAGCAGTACTTC
TRBV11-2,TRBJ2-5,TRBD2,.,16,CASSSVAGGTQETQYF,TGTGCCAGCAGCTCCGTAGCGGGAGGGACCCAAGAGACCCAGTACTTC
TRBV4-1,TRBJ2-5,TRBD2,.,16,CASSLIQTSGQETQYF,TGCGCCAGCAGCCTGATCCAGACTAGCGGACAAGAGACCCAGTACTTC
TRBV14,TRBJ2-3,.,.,13,CASRLLGTDTQYF,TGTGCCAGCAGATTACTAGGCACAGATACGCAGTATTTT
TRBV28,TRBJ1-1,.,.,14,CASSLYGGPVEAFF,TGTGCCAGCAGTTTATACGGGGGGCCTGTCGAAGCTTTCTTT
TRBV6-1,TRBJ1-3,TRBD1,.,15,CASNFDRESGNTIYF,TGTGCCAGCAACTTTGACAGGGAGTCTGGAAACACCATATATTTT
TRBV27,TRBJ2-7,.,once,14,CASSLFGGVGEQYF,TGTGCCAGCAGTTTATTCGGGGGAGTTGGCGAGCAGTACTTC
TRBV5-1,TRBJ1-5,TRBD1,.,15,CASSPGQGWDQPQHF,TGCGCCAGCAGCCCAGGACAGGGTTGGGATCAGCCCCAGCATTTT
TRBV5-6,TRBJ2-3,TRBD1,few,15,CASSLGQGSTDTQYF,TGTGCCAGCAGCTTGGGACAGGGGAGCACAGATACGCAGTATTTT
TRBV28,TRBJ1-2,.,.,14,CASSVRGFNYGYTF,TGTGCCAGCAGCGTTAGGGGCTTTAACTATGGCTACACCTTC
TRBV4-2,TRBJ1-3,.,few,15,CASRAGRGAGNTIYF,TGTGCCAGCAGGGCGGGCAGGGGTGCTGGAAACACCATATATTTT
TRBV18,TRBJ1-2,.,.,13,CASSPGADNGYTF,TGTGCCAGCTCACCAGGGGCGGATAATGGCTACACCTTC
TRBV5-8,TRBJ2-2,.,once,13,CASSLDRFGELFF,TGTGCCAGCAGCTTGGACAGGTTTGGGGAGCTGTTTTTT
TRBV25-1,TRBJ2-7,TRBD2,.,15,CASSERAGGQYEQYF,TGTGCCAGCAGTGAACGAGCGGGAGGGCAGTACGAGCAGTACTTC
TRBV4-3,TRBJ2-3,TRBD1,.,17,CASSQDPGTGRADTQYF,TGCGCCAGCAGCCAAGATCCCGGGACAGGACGGGCAGATACGCAGTATTTT
TRBV5-4,TRBJ2-2,TRBD1,.,16,CASSRRDRGNTGELFF,TGTGCCAGCAGCCGCCGGGACAGGGGGAACACCGGGGAGCTGTTTTTT
TRBV6-1,TRBJ1-4,.,.,14,CASSTRQFEEKLFF,TGTGCCAGCAGTACGAGACAATTCGAGGAAAAACTGTTTTTT
TRBV19,TRBJ1-2,TRBD1,.,14,CASSMGTGRYGYTF,TGTGCCAGTAGTATGGGGACAGGGCGCTATGGCTACACCTTC
TRBV7-2,TRBJ2-6,.,.,17,CASSLVFFSPGANVLTF,TGTGCCAGCAGCTTAGTCTTCTTTAGCCCTGGGGCCAACGTCCTGACTTTC
TRBV7-8,TRBJ2-2,TRBD2,.,15,CASSPLAGSTGELFF,TGTGCCAGCAGCCCTCTAGCGGGTTCCACCGGGGAGCTGTTTTTT
TRBV5-1,TRBJ2-7,.,.,12,CASSTESREQYF,TGCGCCAGCAGCACGGAGTCCCGCGAGCAGTACTTC
TRBV28,TRBJ2-1,.,.,14,CASRTRSGYNEQFF,TGTGCCAGCAGGACCCGTAGCGGCTACAATGAGCAGTTCTTC
TRBV6-5,TRBJ1-2,TRBD1,.,14,CASRRTGTNYGYTF,TGTGCCAGCAGGCGGACAGGGACGAACTATGGCTACACCTTC
TRBV29-1,TRBJ2-2,.,.,13,CSVTRENTGELFF,TGCAGCGTTACCCGGGAGAACACCGGGGAGCTGTTTTTT